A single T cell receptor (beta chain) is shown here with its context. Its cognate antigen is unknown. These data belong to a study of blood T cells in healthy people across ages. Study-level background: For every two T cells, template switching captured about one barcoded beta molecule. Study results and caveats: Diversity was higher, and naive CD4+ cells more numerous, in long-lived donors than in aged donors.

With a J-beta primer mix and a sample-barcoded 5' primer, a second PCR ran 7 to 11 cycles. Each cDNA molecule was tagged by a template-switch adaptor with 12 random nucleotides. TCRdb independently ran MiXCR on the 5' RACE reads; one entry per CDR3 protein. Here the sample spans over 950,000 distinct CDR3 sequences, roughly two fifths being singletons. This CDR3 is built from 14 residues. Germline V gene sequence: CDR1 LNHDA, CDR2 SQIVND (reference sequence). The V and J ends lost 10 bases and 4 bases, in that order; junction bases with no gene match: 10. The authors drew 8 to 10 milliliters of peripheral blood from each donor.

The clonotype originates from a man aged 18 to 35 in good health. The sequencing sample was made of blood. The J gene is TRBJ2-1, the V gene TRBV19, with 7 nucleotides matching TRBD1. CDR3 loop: CATSSGQKYNEQFF. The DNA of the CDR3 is TGTGCCACCTCCTCGGGACAGAAGTACAATGAGCAGTTCTTC.